The 10 T cell receptor beta chains below all came from one sample that was sequenced in a study of human CD8 memory T cell subsets. Investigators built TCR beta libraries using UMI-labeled 5' RACE. TCRdb re-called the 5' RACE reads and shows each CDR3 protein once, DNA omitted. The table lists 9,900 or so distinct CDR3 sequences. The sample consisted of CD8+ stem-like memory T cells (TSCM and TCM) sorted from PBMCs. Subset in this sample: stem-like memory CD8 T cells (TSTEM), CCR7+ PD-1- TIGIT-. The receptors were gathered from a human donor in good health.

This rearrangement joins TRBV5-1 to TRBJ1-2; TCRdb proposes TRBD1, but this gene call is untestable without DNA. Per the germline V gene, CDR1 is SGHRS and CDR2 is YFSETQ. The CDR3 is 13 residues long. CDR3 protein: CASSFGGADGYTF.

J is TRBJ2-7 and V is TRBV12-3 or TRBV12-4; TCRdb's D gene call, TRBD1, goes unchecked for lack of DNA. The length of the CDR3 is 16 residues. The CDR3 is CASSPQDLGASYEQYF.

Considering frequency, this clonotype is medium-sized (0.01 to 0.1%). This chain links TRBV29-1 with TRBJ2-7. Germline lookup yields CDR1 SQVTM and CDR2 ANQGSEA. CDR3 size: 11 residues. CDR3 amino acids: CSVEGNYEQYF.

The V gene is TRBV20-1, the J gene TRBJ2-1; TCRdb returns TRBD1, unconfirmable since there is no DNA. Germline V CDR1 and CDR2: DFQATT, SNEGSKA (reference sequence). This CDR3 spans 13 amino acids. CDR3 sequence: CSAGTGGYNEQFF.

V is TRBV5-1 and J is TRBJ2-7. Per germline, CDR1 SGHRS and CDR2 YFSETQ. The CDR3 consists of 11 residues. CDR3 residues: CASSWPSEQYF.

V gene TRBV5-6 combines with J gene TRBJ1-3. CDR3 length equals 14 residues. Per the germline V gene, CDR1 is SGHDT and CDR2 is YYEEEE. The CDR3 loop is CASSLGARRNTIYF. Together with reference TRBV5-6 and TRBJ1-3, the CDR3 gives the full variable domain: DAGVTQSPTHLIKTRGQQVTLRCSPKSGHDTVSWYQQALGQGPQFIFQYYEEEERQRGNFPDRFSGHQFPNYSSELNVNALLLGDSALYLCASSLGARRNTIYFGEGSWLTVV.

This sequence joins TRBV6-2 or TRBV6-3 and TRBJ2-5; checking the TCRdb D call of TRBD2 is not possible without DNA. The CDR3 is made up of 16 amino acids. From germline, CDR1 is MNHEY and CDR2 SVGEGT. The CDR3: CASSYPGLADQETQYF.

Its frequency marks this clonotype as medium-sized (0.01 to 0.1%). The chain carries TRBV28 and TRBJ2-5; TCRdb's assignment of TRBD2 cannot be checked, as there is no DNA. CDR3 length: 16 residues. In germline, CDR1 is MDHEN, CDR2 SYDVKM. CDR3 sequence reads: CASSLSPGTLQETQYF.

This chain connects TRBV7-9 to TRBJ2-1. This CDR3 is built from 12 residues. CDR1 is SEHNR, CDR2 FQNEAQ, per germline (reference sequence). The chain's CDR3 is CASRLTWNEQFF.

The chain has TRBV20-1 and TRBJ2-7; the D call of TRBD1 rests on TCRdb alone, since no DNA is present to check it. CDR1 is DFQATT, CDR2 SNEGSKA, per germline (reference sequence). The CDR3 runs to 15 residues. Here the CDR3 reads CSARDVDRVVYEQYF.